The 14 T cell receptor beta chains reported below all come from one sample, sequenced in a study of naive and memory T cell subsets. The beta constant-region primer was an equimolar mix of two oligonucleotides covering TRBC1 and TRBC2. TCRdb recomputed calls from the UMI-ligation and nested PCR reads with MiXCR, one row per CDR3 protein. This sample has about 150,000 distinct CDR3 sequences, with over 15% found just once. Sample: naive CD4+ T cells from blood. Receptors were obtained from a human donor in good health.

The chain has TRBV7-2 and TRBJ2-1, with D unresolved. Trimming pared 1 base from V and 3 bases from J, leaving 7 bases between. This CDR3 is built from 14 residues. Germline V gene sequence: CDR1 SGHTA, CDR2 FQGNSA. The CDR3 loop reads CASSLETNYNEQFF. CDR3 bases: TGTGCCAGCAGCTTAGAGACAAACTACAATGAGCAGTTCTTC. The whole variable domain, remainder taken from reference TRBV7-2 and TRBJ2-1, is GAGVSQSPSNKVTEKGKDVELRCDPISGHTALYWYRQSLGQGLEFLIYFQGNSAPDKSGLPSDRFSAERTGGSVSTLTIQRTQQEDSAVYLCASSLETNYNEQFFGPGTRLTVL.

The rearrangement uses TRBV19 and TRBJ2-3; tentatively, D is TRBD1 (5 bases). CDR1 is LNHDA, CDR2 SQIVND, per germline (reference sequence). CDR3 length: 13 amino acids. Trimming pared 6 bases from V and 5 bases from J, leaving 12 bases between. This chain's CDR3 is CASRGRAKDTQYF. The DNA of the CDR3 is TGTGCCAGTAGAGGCAGGGCAAAAGATACGCAGTATTTT.

Ten or more counts support this clonotype. J is TRBJ2-3 and V is TRBV28; D is ambiguous. This CDR3 has 15 residues. V lost 6 bases to trimming and J lost 7 bases, with 20 bases between them. CDR1 is MDHEN and CDR2 is SYDVKM in the germline V gene. CDR3: CASSPDPSSTYTQYF. The DNA for the CDR3 is TGTGCCAGCAGCCCGGACCCGTCCTCCACCTATACGCAGTATTTT.

There are many counts of this clonotype. This chain joins TRBV7-3 and TRBJ2-1; TRBD2 is a possible D gene (7 bases). Per germline, CDR1 SGHTA and CDR2 FQGTGA. This CDR3 contains 13 residues. The V end lost 5 bases, the J end lost 7 bases, and 12 bases lay between the germline ends. The CDR3 protein is CASSRGAGNEQFF. CDR3 DNA: TGTGCCAGCAGCCGGGGGGCGGGGAATGAGCAGTTCTTC.

At least ten counts were recorded for this clonotype. The V and J genes are TRBV3-1 and TRBJ2-5; 7 bases agree with TRBD1. V was clipped by 0 bases and J by 1 base; unmatched bases: 14. The CDR3 contains 19 residues. From germline, CDR1 is LGHDT and CDR2 YNNKEL (reference sequence). CDR3 sequence (DNA): TGTGCCAGCAGCCAAGATATTGACGGGACAGAAAAGATCCAAGAGACCCAGTACTTC. The encoded protein is CASSQDIDGTEKIQETQYF.

This clonotype turned up a few times. The rearrangement links TRBV6-6 to TRBJ1-1; unclear D gene. The CDR3 consists of 13 residues. Germline assignment: CDR1 MNHNY and CDR2 SVGAGI (reference sequence). With 2 bases removed from V and 4 bases from J, the gap between germline ends came to 8 bases. CDR3 sequence (DNA): TGTGCCAGCAGTTACCTGGGTACCACTGAAGCTTTCTTT. Encoded protein: CASSYLGTTEAFF.

The chain combines TRBV2 with TRBJ2-3; no clear D. The V end lost 1 base, the J end lost 2 bases, and 10 bases lay between the germline ends. The CDR3 contains 15 residues. CDR1 and CDR2 (germline): SNHLY, FYNNEI. The CDR3 region has the DNA TGTGCCAGCAGTGAAGGCCACTCCTACACAGATACGCAGTATTTT. Protein product: CASSEGHSYTDTQYF.

This chain connects TRBV21-1 to TRBJ1-2; TRBD1, the table's D call, lacks a check against the DNA. TRBV21-1 constitutes a pseudogene. There are 18 residues in the CDR3. CDR3 sequence reads: CASSKKRNRQGTNYGYTF. Here the CDR3 DNA reads TGTGCCAGCAGCAAAAAAAGGAATAGACAGGGGACTAACTATGGCTACACCTTC.

This clonotype was counted between two and nine times. V gene TRBV12-3 or TRBV12-4 combines with J gene TRBJ2-1; 9 bases agree with TRBD2. The CDR3 totals 15 residues. The V gene end was trimmed by 7 bases and the J gene end by 7 bases; junction bases not matched to a gene: 11. The CDR3 DNA follows: TGTGCCAGCACCGCCGGGACTAGCCTGTGGAATGAGCAGTTCTTC. It codes for CASTAGTSLWNEQFF.

This clonotype was detected only a few times. The chain uses TRBV10-3 and TRBJ1-3, with 10 bases aligning to TRBD1. CDR1 ENHRY and CDR2 SYGVKD come from the germline V gene. The CDR3 sequence is 16 residues long. V trimming: 7 bases; J trimming: 0 bases; junction bases outside the gene matches: 6. CDR3 nucleotides: TGTGCCATCATCGGGACAGGGGATGACTCTGGAAACACCATATATTTT. Protein: CAIIGTGDDSGNTIYF.

The CDR3 reads CSVDGGRPKVNEQFF. CDR3 coding DNA: TGCAGCGTTGACGGCGGCCGCCCCAAGGTCAATGAGCAGTTCTTC. J is TRBJ2-1 and V is TRBV29-1, with D unclear. Germline V lookup: CDR1 SQVTM, CDR2 ANQGSEA. The V and J ends lost 3 bases and 6 bases respectively, with 18 bases between them. The CDR3 has 15 amino acids.

This clonotype was recorded a few times. The chain links TRBV6-2 or TRBV6-3 to TRBJ1-5, with D possibly matching TRBD1 (6 bases). Trimming removed 2 bases at V and 3 bases at J, with 8 bases between. Germline V gene sequence: CDR1 MNHEY, CDR2 SVGEGT. This CDR3 spans 14 amino acids. The DNA for the CDR3 is TGTGCCAGCAGTTACGACAGGTCCAATCAGCCCCAGCATTTT. Translated: CASSYDRSNQPQHF.

This clonotype was observed once. The chain carries TRBV2 and TRBJ1-2, with TRBD1 as a possible D gene (6 bases). Germline V lookup: CDR1 SNHLY, CDR2 FYNNEI. This CDR3 has 15 amino acids. The V and J ends lost 3 bases and 9 bases respectively, with 20 bases between them. The CDR3 coding sequence is TGTGCCAGCAGTGAGCCCCCACAGGGTATTATACGCTACACCTTC. It specifies CASSEPPQGIIRYTF.

The chain carries TRBV6-6 and TRBJ2-5; the match to TRBD2 covers 15 bases. V was clipped by 5 bases and J by 5 bases; unmatched bases: 6. The CDR3 runs 16 residues. Germline assignment: CDR1 MNHNY and CDR2 SVGAGI (reference sequence). The CDR3 nucleotides read TGTGCCAGCAGTCCGGGACTAGCGGGAGGCTATGAGACCCAGTACTTC. The encoded protein is CASSPGLAGGYETQYF.